The rows below give T cell receptor beta chains drawn from one sample of a study of blood T cell repertoires in COVID-19. The repertoire was sequenced with immunoSEQ multiplex PCR; TCRdb's copy has only in-frame clones and lacks some. Here the sample spans about 320,000 clones, 85% being singletons. Sequencing was done on a sample of PBMCs or T cells enriched from blood (not recorded which). These receptors all stem from a woman in her thirties who had been exposed to COVID-19. Each CDR3 is given with its conserved first and last residue. D genes are given only for firm matches.

D: NA; J: TRBJ2-1; V: TRBV7-8; DNA: TGTGCCAGCAGCTTGGAGAGATTTAACAATGAGCAGTTCTTC; CDR3: CASSLERFNNEQFF
D: NA; J: TRBJ2-1; V: TRBV5-1; DNA: TGCGCCAGCAGCTTGGGTCTGTTGTACAATGAGCAGTTCTTC; CDR3: CASSLGLLYNEQFF
D: NA; J: TRBJ1-5; V: TRBV5-5; DNA: TGTGCCAGCAGCTCCCGGGTCTCTTATAATCAGCCCCAGCATTTT; CDR3: CASSSRVSYNQPQHF
D: NA; J: TRBJ1-1; V: TRBV9; DNA: TGTGCCAGCAGCGTCCATGCTAGTGGCACTGAAGCTTTCTTT; CDR3: CASSVHASGTEAFF
D: TRBD2; J: TRBJ2-5; V: TRBV9; DNA: TGTGCCAGCAGCGTTGGTAGCGGGAGGGCCGGAGAGACCCAGTACTTC; CDR3: CASSVGSGRAGETQYF
D: TRBD2; J: TRBJ2-7; V: TRBV28; DNA: TGTGCCAGCAGTTTGACTAGCGGGGTTGACTACGAGCAGTACTTC; CDR3: CASSLTSGVDYEQYF
D: TRBD1; J: TRBJ2-7; V: TRBV10-3; DNA: TGTGCCATCAGTGCGCTAGGACAGGGGAATTCCTACGAGCAGTACTTC; CDR3: CAISALGQGNSYEQYF
D: TRBD1; J: TRBJ2-7; V: TRBV5-4; DNA: TGTGCCAGCAGCTACGGGACAGGGCCGACCTACGAGCAGTACTTC; CDR3: CASSYGTGPTYEQYF
D: NA; J: TRBJ2-1; V: TRBV3-1/TRBV3-2; DNA: TGTGCCAGCAGCCAAGAAGGGGTACGCATCAATGAGCAGTTCTTC; CDR3: CASSQEGVRINEQFF
D: TRBD1; J: TRBJ1-4; V: TRBV5-4; DNA: TGTGCCAGCAGCGCTGGACAGGGATGGAGTGAAAAACTGTTTTTT; CDR3: CASSAGQGWSEKLFF
D: TRBD2; J: TRBJ2-1; V: TRBV2; DNA: TGTGCCAGCAGCCCCCTAGCGGGCGGCCTCTCCTACAATGAGCAGTTCTTC; CDR3: CASSPLAGGLSYNEQFF
D: NA; J: TRBJ1-2; V: TRBV5-1; DNA: TGCGCCAGCAGCTTGGATGGCCTCTATGGCTACACCTTC; CDR3: CASSLDGLYGYTF
D: TRBD2; J: TRBJ2-7; V: TRBV27; DNA: TGTGCCAGCAGTTTTGTAGGGGACTACTCCTACGAGCAGTACTTC; CDR3: CASSFVGDYSYEQYF
D: NA; J: TRBJ2-5; V: TRBV5-4; DNA: TGTGCCAGCAGCTTGGTGACTTCTGAGACCCAGTACTTC; CDR3: CASSLVTSETQYF
D: NA; J: TRBJ1-1; V: TRBV5-4; DNA: TGTGCCAGCAGCTCGTGGGGGGGGTTGAACACTGAAGCTTTCTTT; CDR3: CASSSWGGLNTEAFF
D: TRBD1; J: TRBJ1-4; V: TRBV24-1; DNA: TGTGCCACCAGTGATGGTTCGGGACAGGGCGTTGAAAAACTGTTTTTT; CDR3: CATSDGSGQGVEKLFF